A single sample is the source of the 10 T cell receptor beta chains below, sequenced in a study of shared clonotypes between healthy human individuals. Clones were read by immunoSEQ multiplex PCR, and TCRdb kept only the in-frame ones, dropping some. The data hold about 2.4 million clones, with approximately 93% observed a single time. Sequenced sample: naive CD4+ T cells from PBMCs. Subset in this sample: CD45RA+ positively selected. The source of these receptors is a young man in good health. Some clones in this sample may be carry-over from other donors' samples.

V is TRBV28 and J is TRBJ1-1; unclear D gene. CDR3 length equals 13 residues. V was clipped by 7 bases and J by 1 base, with 10 bases between them. Germline V CDR1 and CDR2: MDHEN, SYDVKM. CDR3 region: CASILGRNTEAFF. The CDR3 bases are TGTGCCAGCATCCTCGGGAGGAACACTGAAGCTTTCTTT.

This chain uses TRBV29-1 with TRBJ2-6; no definite D call. Per the germline V gene, CDR1 is SQVTM and CDR2 is ANQGSEA. The V and J ends lost 7 bases and 0 bases respectively, with 7 bases between them. This CDR3 is built from 13 residues. CDR3 DNA sequence: TGCAGCGCCAGGAGCTCTGGGGCCAACGTCCTGACTTTC. Translating it yields CSARSSGANVLTF.

This clone was detected only once. V usage is TRBV18 and J usage is TRBJ1-1, with D perhaps matching TRBD1 (6 bases). The V gene lost 3 bases and the J gene lost 8 bases, with 16 bases spanning the gap. CDR3 size: 14 residues. Germline values: CDR1 KGHSH, CDR2 LQKENI. CDR3 in DNA: TGTGCCAGCTCACCCGCTTTTGGGGGGGGCGAAGCTTTCTTT. Amino acids: CASSPAFGGGEAFF.

The V and J genes are TRBV21-1 and TRBJ2-5; the table calls TRBD2, which could not be checked here. TRBV21-1 is a recognized pseudogene. This CDR3 has 16 amino acids. The chain's CDR3 is CASSNRYPRGAETQYF. In DNA, the CDR3 is TGTGCCAGCAGCAATAGGTACCCCCGGGGGGCGGAGACCCAGTACTTC.

The CDR3 sequence is CASREGGEQYF. In DNA form, the CDR3 reads TGTGCCAGCAGGGAGGGCGGCGAGCAGTACTTC. The chain employs TRBV28 and TRBJ2-7, with D possibly TRBD2 on 6 matching bases. The germline V gene has CDR1 MDHEN and CDR2 SYDVKM. The length of the CDR3 is 11 residues. Trimming took off 6 bases at V and 6 bases at J, with 9 bases between the two ends.

The rearrangement links TRBV12-2 to TRBJ2-1; whether TRBD1, the table's D call, matches the DNA was not checked. TRBV12-2 is noted as a pseudogene. CDR3 length equals 15 residues. The CDR3 DNA sequence: TGTGCAAGTCGCTTCCGACAGCCTCCTTACAATGAGCAGTTCTTC. It specifies CASRFRQPPYNEQFF.

The rearrangement uses TRBV6-1 and TRBJ2-5; D might be TRBD2 (5 bases). This CDR3 comprises 16 residues. Germline V gene sequence: CDR1 MNHNS, CDR2 SASEGT. V shed 2 bases and J shed 1 base, with 14 bases lying between them. This CDR3 reads CASSESRGGRQETQYF. For the CDR3, the DNA is TGTGCCAGCAGTGAAAGTAGAGGCGGGCGCCAAGAGACCCAGTACTTC.

This clone has just one count. The rearrangement joins TRBV11-3 to TRBJ2-3, with D tentatively TRBD2 (6 bases). This CDR3 region has 14 residues. CDR1 and CDR2 from the germline V gene are SGHNT and YENEEA. Trimming shortened V by 1 base and J by 3 bases, and 8 bases separated the two germline ends. The CDR3 protein is CASSLGGMTDTQYF. The CDR3 coding sequence is TGTGCCAGCAGCTTAGGCGGGATGACAGATACGCAGTATTTT.

Details on this clone: Other DNA sequences from this sample encode an identical CDR3 as well. The rearrangement links TRBV7-2 to TRBJ2-7, with D tentatively TRBD2 (5 bases). This CDR3 has 13 amino acids. V lost 3 bases and J lost 4, with 10 bases in between. Per the germline V gene, CDR1 is SGHTA and CDR2 is FQGNSA. The CDR3 sequence: CASSLDGGYEQYF. The CDR3 coding sequence is TGTGCCAGCAGCTTGGATGGCGGGTACGAGCAGTACTTC.

This rearrangement joins TRBV15 to TRBJ2-1; the match to TRBD2 covers 10 bases. CDR1 and CDR2 (germline): LNHNV, YYDKDF (reference sequence). This CDR3 comprises 17 residues. J was trimmed by 4 bases and V by 8 bases; bases with no gene match: 14. This chain's CDR3 is CATVESSGRRWYNEQFF. In DNA form, the CDR3 reads TGTGCCACCGTAGAAAGTAGCGGGAGGCGATGGTACAATGAGCAGTTCTTC.